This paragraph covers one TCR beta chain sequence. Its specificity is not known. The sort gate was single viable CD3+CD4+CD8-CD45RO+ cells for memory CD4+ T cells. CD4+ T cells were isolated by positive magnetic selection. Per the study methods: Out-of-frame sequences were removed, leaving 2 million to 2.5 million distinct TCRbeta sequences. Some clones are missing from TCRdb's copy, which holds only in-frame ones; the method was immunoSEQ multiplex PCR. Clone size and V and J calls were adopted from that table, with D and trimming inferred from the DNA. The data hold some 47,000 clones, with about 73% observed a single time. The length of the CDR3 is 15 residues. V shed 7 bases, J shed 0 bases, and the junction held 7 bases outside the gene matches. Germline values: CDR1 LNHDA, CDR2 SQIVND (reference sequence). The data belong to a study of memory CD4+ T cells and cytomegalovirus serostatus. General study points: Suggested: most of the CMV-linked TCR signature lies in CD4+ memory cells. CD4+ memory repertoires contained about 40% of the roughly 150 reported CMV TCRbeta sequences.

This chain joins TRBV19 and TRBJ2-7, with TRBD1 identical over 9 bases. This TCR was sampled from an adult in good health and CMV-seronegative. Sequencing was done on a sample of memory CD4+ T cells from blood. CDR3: CASTTGTGNSYEQYF. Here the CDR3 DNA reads TGTGCCAGTACCACCGGGACAGGGAACTCCTACGAGCAGTACTTC.